The 7 T cell receptor beta chains below come from one sample, sequenced in a study of blood T cell repertoires in COVID-19. Sequencing used immunoSEQ multiplex PCR; TCRdb keeps in-frame clones, though not all of them. The sample has 120,000 to 150,000 clones, more than 80% seen once; the top ten hold about 5%. The sequenced sample was peripheral blood. The receptors come from a human donor in a cohort sampled during active COVID-19.

This clone was picked up a small number of times. This chain joins TRBV11-3 and TRBJ1-4; 9 bases are shared with TRBD1. Germline CDR1 SGHNT, CDR2 YENEEA. V was pared by 8 bases and J by 8 bases, with 9 bases of the junction left unmatched. The CDR3 runs 14 residues. The CDR3, as DNA: TGTGCCAGCCCCAAACAGGGGGCGCCGGAAAAACTGTTTTTT. It is translated as CASPKQGAPEKLFF.

In DNA, the CDR3 is TGTGCCAGCAGTGCCGGGGGGGGAGGAGAGACCCAGTACTTC. Protein sequence: CASSAGGGGETQYF. The chain recombines TRBV6-2 or TRBV6-3 with TRBJ2-5; 8 nucleotides match TRBD2. Germline-derived CDR1 and CDR2 are MNHEY and SVGEGT. V was pared by 5 bases and J by 4 bases, with 6 bases of the junction left unmatched. The CDR3 covers 14 residues.

The gene calls are TRBV5-1 and TRBJ1-1; 11 positions match TRBD1. J was trimmed by 0 bases and V by 4 bases; bases with no gene match: 2. The germline V gene has CDR1 SGHRS and CDR2 YFSETQ. CDR3 length: 15 amino acids. This chain's CDR3 is CASSRGQGVNTEAFF. CDR3 DNA sequence: TGCGCCAGCAGCAGGGGACAGGGGGTGAACACTGAAGCTTTCTTT.

J is TRBJ1-3 and V is TRBV5-1; 8 nucleotides agree with TRBD1. Germline trimming cut 3 bases from V and 1 base from J; bases unmatched to any gene: 9. The length of the CDR3 is 17 residues. Germline V gene sequence: CDR1 SGHRS, CDR2 YFSETQ. Here the CDR3 reads CASSSEGRTGSGNTIYF. The CDR3 DNA reads as TGCGCCAGCAGCTCCGAGGGACGGACAGGGTCTGGAAACACCATATATTTT.

The chain couples TRBV6-5 to TRBJ2-2; 7 bases are a match to TRBD2. The CDR3 runs 14 residues. Germline CDR1 and CDR2: MNHEY and SVGAGI. Losses at the gene ends were 6 bases for V and 7 bases for J; bases not matched to a gene: 8. The CDR3 nucleotides read TGTGCCAGCAGGTTGGAGGGAGGGGTCGGGGAGCTGTTTTTT. This encodes CASRLEGGVGELFF.

This clone is a singleton in its sample. This rearrangement joins TRBV19 to TRBJ1-1, with a possible D match to TRBD1 (6 bases). With 3 bases removed from V and 0 bases from J, the gap between germline ends came to 8 bases. CDR1 is LNHDA, CDR2 SQIVND, per germline (reference sequence). There are 14 residues in the CDR3. The CDR3: CASSIRGLNTEAFF. For the CDR3, the DNA is TGTGCCAGTAGTATCAGGGGTTTGAACACTGAAGCTTTCTTT.

The V gene is TRBV7-9, the J gene TRBJ2-3; D may be TRBD1 (6 bases). V lost 5 bases and J 4 bases, leaving 13 bases between the germline ends. Germline CDR1 SEHNR, CDR2 FQNEAQ (reference sequence). This CDR3 region has 14 residues. CDR3 in amino acids: CASSPVTGPDTQYF. DNA of the CDR3: TGTGCCAGCAGCCCAGTGACAGGTCCAGATACGCAGTATTTT.